The clone carrying this T cell receptor (beta chain) was counted many times. Its antigen remains unidentified. Germline CDR1 DFQATT, CDR2 SNEGSKA (reference sequence). Trimming cost V 2 bases and J 0 bases, with 11 bases left between them. The CDR3 extends over 14 amino acids. Library preparation (for TCRbeta) was performed with unique molecular identifiers. TCRdb re-called the PCR reads through MiXCR, storing one row per CDR3 protein. The table includes approximately 97,000 distinct CDR3 sequences, around 7% detected once. The sample is drawn from a study of T-cell reconstitution after alpha-beta-depleted transplantation in children. Study-wide findings and caveats: A year post-transplant, T-cell counts and diversity derived mostly from newly produced T cells. At around two months after transplant, the alpha-beta T cells were reportedly derived from several hundred expanded clones that came from non-depleted graft cells.

This TCR came from a boy between 2 and 10 years old with acute lymphoblastic leukemia, due to receive a stem cell transplant. This chain links TRBV20-1 with TRBJ2-7; a possible D gene is TRBD2 (6 bases). The sequencing used PBMCs, collected before TCRalphabeta/CD19-depleted stem cell transplant. The CDR3 is CSARLTSPSYEQYF. The CDR3 DNA reads TGCAGTGCTAGACTCACTAGCCCCTCCTACGAGCAGTACTTC.